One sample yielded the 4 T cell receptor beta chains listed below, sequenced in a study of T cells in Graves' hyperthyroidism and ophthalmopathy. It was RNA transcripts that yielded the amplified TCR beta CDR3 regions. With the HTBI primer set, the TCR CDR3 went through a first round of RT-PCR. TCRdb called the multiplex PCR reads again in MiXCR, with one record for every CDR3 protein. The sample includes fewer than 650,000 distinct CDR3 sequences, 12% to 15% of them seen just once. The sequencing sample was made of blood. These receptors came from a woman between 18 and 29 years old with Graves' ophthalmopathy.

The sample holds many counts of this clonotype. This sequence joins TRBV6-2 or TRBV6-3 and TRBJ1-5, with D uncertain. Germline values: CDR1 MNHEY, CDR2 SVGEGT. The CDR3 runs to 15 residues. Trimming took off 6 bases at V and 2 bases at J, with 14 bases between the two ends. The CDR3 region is CASSLVLGGNQPQHF. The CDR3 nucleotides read TGTGCCAGCAGCCTCGTCCTTGGGGGCAATCAGCCCCAGCATTTT.

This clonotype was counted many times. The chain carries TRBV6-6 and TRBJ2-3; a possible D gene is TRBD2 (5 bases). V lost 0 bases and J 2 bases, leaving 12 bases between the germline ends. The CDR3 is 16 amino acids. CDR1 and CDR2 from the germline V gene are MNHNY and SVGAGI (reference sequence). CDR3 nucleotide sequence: TGTGCCAGCAGTTACTCGCCCGGGGAATTCACAGATACGCAGTATTTT. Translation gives CASSYSPGEFTDTQYF.

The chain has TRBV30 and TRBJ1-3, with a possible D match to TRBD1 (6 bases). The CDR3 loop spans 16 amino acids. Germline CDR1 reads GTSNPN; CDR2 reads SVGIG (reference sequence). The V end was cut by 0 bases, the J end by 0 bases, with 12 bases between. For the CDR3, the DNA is TGTGCCTGGAGTGTACTGGACAGACGCTCTGGAAACACCATATATTTT. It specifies CAWSVLDRRSGNTIYF.

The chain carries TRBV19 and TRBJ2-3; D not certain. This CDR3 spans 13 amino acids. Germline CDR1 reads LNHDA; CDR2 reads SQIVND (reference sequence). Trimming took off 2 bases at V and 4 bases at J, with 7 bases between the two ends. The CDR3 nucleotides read TGTGCCAGTAGTATAATTGAAGCAGATACGCAGTATTTT. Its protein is CASSIIEADTQYF.